What follows are 6 T cell receptor beta chains derived from one specimen sequenced in a study of blood T cell repertoires in COVID-19. This table comes from immunoSEQ multiplex PCR, and its TCRdb copy is limited to in-frame clones, with some not included. Of 200,000 to 250,000 clones detected, 70% to 90% appear once; the ten largest clones hold over 15%. What was sequenced was peripheral blood. Receptors originate from a man aged 50-60 years with COVID-19, enrolled during active disease.

The chain is built from TRBV2 and TRBJ2-3; 8 bases line up with TRBD1. The trim removed 5 bases at V and 1 base at J, leaving 5 bases unmatched. CDR1 SNHLY and CDR2 FYNNEI come from the germline V gene. The length of the CDR3 is 15 residues. The CDR3, as DNA: TGTGCCAGCAGTCCGGACAGGGTGGGCACAGATACGCAGTATTTT. Translated, it gives CASSPDRVGTDTQYF.

The chain recombines TRBV3-1 (or the pseudogene TRBV3-2) with TRBJ2-2; D is possibly TRBD2 (5 bases). The CDR3 is made up of 13 amino acids. V lost 3 bases to trimming and J lost 6 bases, with 8 bases between them. Germline assignment: CDR1 LGHDT and CDR2 YNNKEL (reference sequence). The CDR3 DNA is TGTGCCAGCAGCCACTACGGGGCCGGGGAGCTGTTTTTT. Its protein is CASSHYGAGELFF.

The gene calls are TRBV6-6 and TRBJ1-2; 8 nucleotides align to TRBD1. The trim removed 4 bases at V and 3 bases at J, leaving 7 bases unmatched. The CDR3 runs 15 residues. Germline V gene data show CDR1 as MNHNY and CDR2 as SVGAGI (reference sequence). The CDR3 loop reads CASSSGQGTDYGYTF. The CDR3 DNA follows: TGTGCCAGCAGTTCCGGACAGGGAACGGACTATGGCTACACCTTC.

The V gene is TRBV19, the J gene TRBJ1-2; 7 nucleotides match TRBD1. The germline CDR1 and CDR2 sequences are LNHDA and SQIVND (reference sequence). The CDR3 is 12 residues long. With 5 bases clipped from V and 3 bases from J, the junction kept 0 bases outside the gene matches. CDR3 in DNA: TGTGCCAGTAGTCAGGGGGACTATGGCTACACCTTC. Encoded protein: CASSQGDYGYTF.

The CDR3 reads CASSYGTSGSLGHEQYF. The CDR3 DNA reads TGCGCCAGCAGCTACGGGACTAGCGGGAGCTTGGGCCACGAGCAGTACTTC. The chain has TRBV5-1 and TRBJ2-7; 14 bases agree with TRBD2. CDR1 is SGHRS and CDR2 is YFSETQ in the germline V gene. V lost 3 bases, J lost 5 bases, and 10 bases stayed unmatched. The CDR3 covers 17 residues.

The chain has TRBV28 and TRBJ1-3; tentatively, D is TRBD1 (5 bases). This CDR3 is 14 amino acids long. Trimming took 7 bases from V and 0 from J, leaving 10 bases between them. In germline, CDR1 is MDHEN, CDR2 SYDVKM. The CDR3, as DNA: TGTGCCAGCAAGTCGGGGGGCTCTGGAAACACCATATATTTT. Translating gives CASKSGGSGNTIYF.